This T cell receptor beta chain was identified during a study of glioma-infiltrating T cells after dendritic cell vaccination. Input was 2 ug genomic DNA, or all available if less. The assay was immunoSEQ multiplex PCR, and TCRdb's table has in-frame clones only and misses some. The sample consists of 85,000 to 110,000 clones, roughly 80% of them appearing once. Isocitrate dehydrogenase mutation was absent in all glioblastoma patients. With regard to this clone: Antigen: not known.

Study-level points and caveats: Estimated pretreatment TIL content predicted outcome after dendritic cell vaccination.

This sequence was found in a human donor with glioblastoma. Specimen: blood, collected before dendritic cell vaccination.

CDR3 DNA: TGTGCCAGCAGTAGGACAGGGAGTCTCCAGCCCCAGCATTTT. Protein sequence: CASSRTGSLQPQHF. The gene calls are TRBV2 and TRBJ1-5; 8 positions agree with TRBD1. The V segment lost 5 bases and the J segment 7 bases; nucleotides outside the gene matches: 7. Germline-derived CDR1 and CDR2 are SNHLY and FYNNEI. The CDR3 has 14 amino acids.